Sequencing of this TCR beta chain was carried out in a study of T cell responses to AZD1222 COVID-19 vaccine. Data came from immunoSEQ multiplex PCR; TCRdb stores just in-frame clones and leaves some out. The sample includes 85,000 to 100,000 clones, approximately 86% of them seen just once. Concerning this clone: Its specificity is unknown.

General observations from the study: Researchers took repertoire samples only after the peak T cell response had come. Possibly, clonal diversity was underestimated; donors were largely white British and included more females.

Sequences were derived from peripheral blood, sampled on day 0 of AZD1222 vaccination. This TCR derives from an adult in good health.

CDR3 sequence: CASILGQVNTEAFF. The CDR3 DNA follows: TGTGCCAGCATCCTTGGACAGGTCAACACTGAAGCTTTCTTT. The chain uses TRBV7-8 and TRBJ1-1; 7 nucleotides align to TRBD1. The CDR3 has 14 amino acids. Germline values: CDR1 SGHVS, CDR2 FQNEAQ. The trim removed 7 bases at V and 2 bases at J, leaving 7 bases unmatched. The full variable domain, its missing parts supplied by reference TRBV7-8 and TRBJ1-1, is GAGVSQSPRYKVAKRGQDVALRCDPISGHVSLFWYQQALGQGPEFLTYFQNEAQLDKSGLPSDRFFAERPEGSVSTLKIQRTQQEDSAVYLCASILGQVNTEAFFGQGTRLTVV.